This entry describes one TCR beta chain. Its specificity is not known. These data belong to a study of T cells in Graves' hyperthyroidism and ophthalmopathy. Researchers amplified the TCR beta CDR3 regions from RNA transcripts. With the HTBI primer set, the TCR CDR3 went through a first round of RT-PCR. TCRdb called the multiplex PCR reads again in MiXCR, with one record for every CDR3 protein. Among roughly 750,000 distinct CDR3 sequences listed, about 15% were seen once. Germline V gene lookup returns CDR1 MGHRA and CDR2 YSYEKL. Trimming pared 0 bases from V and 9 bases from J, leaving 18 bases between. The CDR3 contains 16 residues. Overall study findings and caveats: Most thyroid clonotypes expanded above 0.001 appeared in blood too.

The source is a man aged 18 to 30 with Graves' hyperthyroidism. V gene TRBV4-1 combines with J gene TRBJ2-1, with D possibly matching TRBD2 (5 bases). Sequenced sample: blood. CDR3 residues: CASSQEREVGWGEQFF. The CDR3 DNA reads as TGCGCCAGCAGCCAAGAGAGGGAAGTTGGTTGGGGTGAGCAGTTCTTC.